This T cell receptor beta chain is from a study of cytomegalovirus exposure and HLA in healthy donors. Study findings and constraints: An observed cluster of highly shared sequence variants was recorded as a likely sequencing artifact.

The CDR3 contains 13 residues. Deletions cut 5 bases from V and 2 bases from J, with 9 bases between. The V gene's germline CDR1 is ENHRY and CDR2 SYGVKD. Notes on this clone: Its antigen is unidentified.

PCR amplification relied on 60 Vbeta primers (plus 13 Jbeta primers). The repertoire was sequenced with immunoSEQ multiplex PCR; TCRdb's copy has only in-frame clones and lacks some. The sample includes about 150,000 clones, around 68% seen only once; the top ten take roughly 2.2%. This chain connects TRBV10-3 to TRBJ2-5; the D gene is possibly TRBD2 (6 bases). The source of this sequence is a man under 40 in good health and CMV-seronegative. Sequenced sample: PBMCs. CDR3 amino acids: CAISLTRQETQYF. DNA for the CDR3: TGTGCCATCAGTCTGACTAGACAAGAGACCCAGTACTTC.